Listed below are T cell receptor beta chains from one sample, sequenced in a study of T cells in localized non-small cell lung cancer. The table came from immunoSEQ multiplex PCR; TCRdb's copy has only in-frame clones and leaves some out. There are 20,000 to 25,000 clones in the sample; under 90% occur only once, and around 23% lies in the top ten. The material was peripheral blood, obtained before any cancer treatment. These receptors were taken from a man aged 35 to 69 with stage I squamous cell lung carcinoma. CDR3s include the opening cysteine and the closing phenylalanine or tryptophan. Fields, in order: J gene, clone size, D gene, V gene, CDR3 protein, CDR3 DNA. D genes are given only for firm matches. Clone size appears in some rows only: once, few, many, or a class for an expanded clone.

TRBJ2-7,-,-,TRBV13,CATTNSLTGEQYF,TGTGCCACCACCAACAGCCTTACGGGAGAGCAGTACTTC
TRBJ2-5,medium-sized,-,TRBV6-1,CASRGPLGETQYF,TGTGCCAGCAGGGGTCCCTTGGGGGAGACCCAGTACTTC
TRBJ1-1,-,-,TRBV7-3,CASSLQLNTEAFF,TGTGCCAGCAGCCTTCAGTTGAACACTGAAGCTTTCTTT
TRBJ2-6,-,-,TRBV5-7,CASVGFCVQSRANVLTF,TGTGCCAGCGTCGGTTTCTGCGTACAAAGTCGGGCCAACGTCCTGACTTTC
TRBJ2-5,-,-,TRBV30,CAWSPSFGARETQYF,TGTGCCTGGAGTCCCTCGTTTGGGGCCAGGGAGACCCAGTACTTC
TRBJ1-6,-,-,TRBV5-4,CASSVQGQSPLHF,TGTGCCAGCAGCGTCCAGGGGCAGTCACCCCTCCACTTT
TRBJ2-1,few,TRBD1,TRBV7-9,CASSPVDRGVGDEQFF,TGTGCCAGCAGCCCCGTCGACAGGGGAGTTGGGGATGAGCAGTTCTTC
TRBJ1-6,few,-,TRBV6-1,CASSGREDSPLHF,TGTGCCAGCTCGGGCAGGGAGGATTCACCCCTCCACTTT
TRBJ2-3,-,-,TRBV28,CASSSQLSYTDTQYF,TGTGCCAGCAGTTCTCAGCTAAGTTACACAGATACGCAGTATTTT
TRBJ2-3,-,TRBD2,TRBV19,CATSRLAGGISTDTQYF,TGTGCCACATCCCGACTAGCGGGGGGGATAAGCACAGATACGCAGTATTTT
TRBJ2-5,-,-,TRBV4-2,CASSPDQTQYF,TGTGCCAGCAGCCCCGATCAGACCCAGTACTTC
TRBJ2-5,-,TRBD2,TRBV5-1,CASSLASGPQETQYF,TGCGCCAGCAGCTTGGCTAGCGGCCCCCAAGAGACCCAGTACTTC
TRBJ2-5,-,TRBD2,TRBV5-1,CASSLGLAGGPGETQYF,TGCGCCAGCAGCTTGGGACTAGCGGGGGGGCCCGGGGAGACCCAGTACTTC
TRBJ1-1,-,-,TRBV20-1,CSAMRGEAFF,TGCAGTGCTATGAGGGGTGAAGCTTTCTTT
TRBJ1-1,few,-,TRBV18,CASSPLADLGGTEAFF,TGTGCCAGCTCACCCCTTGCCGACCTTGGCGGCACTGAAGCTTTCTTT
TRBJ1-1,-,-,TRBV28,CASSIPGRLNTEAFF,TGTGCCAGCAGTATCCCTGGCAGGCTGAACACTGAAGCTTTCTTT
TRBJ2-7,-,-,TRBV19,CASSMQRSSYEQYF,TGTGCCAGTAGTATGCAACGCAGCTCCTACGAGCAGTACTTC
TRBJ1-2,-,-,TRBV5-1,CASSYGTFDGYTF,TGCGCCAGCAGCTACGGGACATTCGATGGCTACACCTTC
TRBJ1-1,-,-,TRBV6-6,CASSYSGRGGAEAFF,TGTGCCAGCAGTTACTCAGGGAGGGGTGGGGCTGAAGCTTTCTTT
TRBJ1-5,-,-,TRBV5-6,CASQKGNQPQHF,TGTGCCAGCCAGAAAGGCAATCAGCCCCAGCATTTT
TRBJ2-7,-,-,TRBV13,CASSLGTTYEQYF,TGTGCCAGCAGCTTAGGGACAACCTACGAGCAGTACTTC
TRBJ2-7,-,TRBD1,TRBV27,CASSFSRQGSYEQYF,TGTGCCAGCAGTTTTAGTCGACAGGGCTCCTACGAGCAGTACTTC
TRBJ2-3,-,-,TRBV5-1,CASSLWGSTDTQYF,TGCGCCAGCAGCTTGTGGGGGAGCACAGATACGCAGTATTTT
TRBJ2-7,-,-,TRBV2,CASRLIAYEQYF,TGTGCCAGCCGCCTGATAGCCTACGAGCAGTACTTC
TRBJ1-2,-,-,TRBV30,CAWSGSAGYTF,TGTGCCTGGAGTGGGAGCGCGGGCTACACCTTC
TRBJ2-5,-,TRBD1,TRBV5-1,CASSLRTGQETQYF,TGCGCCAGCAGCCTTCGGACAGGGCAAGAGACCCAGTACTTC
TRBJ2-1,-,-,TRBV4-1,CASSQKLRNEQFF,TGCGCCAGCAGCCAAAAACTGCGTAATGAGCAGTTCTTC
TRBJ2-5,-,-,TRBV30,CAWSGVAPGETQYF,TGTGCCTGGAGTGGTGTAGCGCCGGGAGAGACCCAGTACTTC
TRBJ1-3,-,-,TRBV6-5,CASSSQGGRNTIYF,TGTGCCAGCAGTTCCCAGGGCGGGCGGAACACCATATATTTT
TRBJ1-2,-,-,TRBV2,CASKTDRSNYGYTF,TGTGCCAGCAAGACAGACAGGAGTAACTATGGCTACACCTTC
TRBJ2-2,-,-,TRBV4-1,CASSQGRDLTGELFF,TGCGCCAGCAGCCAAGGGAGGGATCTCACCGGGGAGCTGTTTTTT
TRBJ2-2,-,-,TRBV28,CATGGVVRAGELFF,TGTGCCACCGGAGGGGTAGTTCGGGCCGGGGAGCTGTTTTTT
TRBJ2-5,-,TRBD2,TRBV7-9,CASSVRTSAQETQYF,TGTGCCAGCAGCGTCAGGACTAGCGCACAAGAGACCCAGTACTTC
TRBJ2-7,once,TRBD1,TRBV6-1,CASRTPGQAAYEQYF,TGTGCCAGCAGAACACCGGGACAGGCCGCCTACGAGCAGTACTTC
TRBJ2-5,-,TRBD1,TRBV5-1,CASSRPDRAEETQYF,TGCGCCAGCAGCCGTCCTGACAGGGCGGAGGAGACCCAGTACTTC
TRBJ1-2,-,-,TRBV30,CAWSVPADHYGYTF,TGTGCCTGGAGTGTACCTGCAGACCACTATGGCTACACCTTC
TRBJ1-5,-,-,TRBV19,CASTLTGPGQPQHF,TGTGCCAGTACTTTAACAGGGCCGGGTCAGCCCCAGCATTTT
TRBJ2-7,-,TRBD1,TRBV29-1,CSAQQGIYEQYF,TGCAGCGCCCAACAGGGGATCTACGAGCAGTACTTC